These T cell receptor beta chains were read from a single sample in a study of CD8 T cells in ankylosing spondylitis. TCRdb fed the 5' RACE reads into MiXCR, producing one record per CDR3 protein. The sample has approximately 250,000 distinct CDR3 sequences, roughly a tenth seen once; the top ten hold about 3%. Sequenced input: blood, either unsorted or a sorted T cell fraction (not recorded which). The receptors originated from a male donor with ankylosing spondylitis or in good health (not recorded which). CDR3s include the opening cysteine and the closing phenylalanine or tryptophan. D genes are given only for firm matches. Expanded clones get a size class; other rows say once, few or many, or leave the size out.

d_call j_call clone_size v_call cdr3_aa
TRBD2 TRBJ2-3 once TRBV29-1 CSGAIAGADTQYF
NA TRBJ1-5 NA TRBV30 CAWSTTTGKQPQHF
NA TRBJ2-5 many TRBV25-1 CASSDPRAEETQYF
NA TRBJ1-1 NA TRBV12-3/TRBV12-4 CASSFELYNTEAFF
NA TRBJ2-5 many TRBV6-1 CASSREGETQYF
TRBD2 TRBJ2-7 many TRBV13 CASSQSGGAIGEQYF
TRBD1 TRBJ2-1 NA TRBV4-2 CASSQVSGTGNPYNEQFF
NA TRBJ2-2 many TRBV11-2 CASSLDYPGELFF
NA TRBJ2-5 few TRBV30 CAWSPSGETQYF
TRBD2 TRBJ2-7 many TRBV12-3/TRBV12-4 CASSSTSGSYEQYF
NA TRBJ1-2 many TRBV12-3/TRBV12-4 CASSRQAHGYTF
NA TRBJ1-1 NA TRBV6-4 CASSRGRETEAFF
TRBD1 TRBJ2-7 many TRBV2 CARNGQEDTYEQYF
NA TRBJ2-3 many TRBV6-5 CASSSRGTDTQYF
TRBD1 TRBJ1-5 many TRBV4-2 CASSLSDRGIGQPQHF
NA TRBJ2-3 many TRBV5-1 CASSLDPGGTDTQYF
NA TRBJ2-7 many TRBV12-3/TRBV12-4 CASRLGGGGSYEQYF
NA TRBJ2-4 few TRBV20-1 CSARERDSGKNIQYF
NA TRBJ2-2 once TRBV9 CASSVVAGSTSTGELFF
NA TRBJ2-5 once TRBV18 CTSSPVQGGETQYF
NA TRBJ1-5 many TRBV4-1 CASSQEWASAQHF
NA TRBJ2-1 many TRBV15 CATSRDNPWGWNEQFF
TRBD1 TRBJ2-2 many TRBV2 CASARDRLNTGELFF
NA TRBJ2-7 many TRBV5-1 CASSPGTSTYEQYF
TRBD1 TRBJ2-7 many TRBV4-1 CASSQDGTGSYEQYF
TRBD1 TRBJ2-2 few TRBV11-2 CASSPRGPYTPSTGELFF
TRBD1 TRBJ1-2 many TRBV18 CASSSKIPGQGDDYGYTF
NA TRBJ2-1 many TRBV5-1 CASSLAETALEQFF
NA TRBJ2-7 NA TRBV7-2 CASSLNWQSSYEQYF
NA TRBJ2-5 many TRBV6-6 CASSYRAEETQYF
TRBD1 TRBJ2-1 many TRBV27 CASSVFSGTGRNEQFF
TRBD1 TRBJ1-3 many TRBV11-2 CASSFGTGSGNTIYF
NA TRBJ2-5 NA TRBV7-2 CVSSLHGAGETQYF
NA TRBJ2-7 many TRBV29-1 CSVDTDGSSYEQYF
TRBD1 TRBJ2-7 many TRBV20-1 CSAGDRITYEQYF
TRBD1 TRBJ1-1 many TRBV12-3/TRBV12-4 CASSPTGGEAFF
NA TRBJ1-5 many TRBV5-1 CASSLGTGQPQHF
NA TRBJ2-2 many TRBV12-3/TRBV12-4 CASNSRVVDTGELFF
NA TRBJ1-5 many TRBV12-3/TRBV12-4 CASSSLGPQHF
NA TRBJ2-3 few TRBV7-9 CASSGPGPGWDTQYF
TRBD2 TRBJ2-1 many TRBV20-1 CSLAGRGGNEQFF
NA TRBJ1-5 many TRBV7-2 CASSLEIGNQPQHF
NA TRBJ1-1 NA TRBV10-2 CAPARGQLPRGAFF
NA TRBJ1-2 many TRBV30 CAWDRTRQGGGYTF
NA TRBJ1-2 NA TRBV12-3/TRBV12-4 CASSFGPIGYTF
NA TRBJ1-6 NA TRBV5-4 CASSVDGANNSPLHF
NA TRBJ2-6 many TRBV6-2/TRBV6-3 CAATVSGANVLTF
NA TRBJ2-2 many TRBV12-3/TRBV12-4 CASSPDLTGELFF
TRBD1 TRBJ2-2 many TRBV25-1 CASSEWGTGPGELFF
TRBD2 TRBJ2-1 many TRBV3-1 CASSQDSSGDSYNEQFF
NA TRBJ2-1 few TRBV7-2 CASSLDFDEQFF
NA TRBJ2-3 many TRBV5-1 CASSETVASTDTQYF
TRBD2 TRBJ2-1 many TRBV7-7 CASSPTSGRAATYNEQFF
TRBD1 TRBJ1-1 few TRBV30 CACFDRGPEAFF
NA TRBJ2-7 few TRBV29-1 CSVPKDSPYEQYF
NA TRBJ1-2 NA TRBV10-2 CASSEVPGPIYGYTF